This entry lists 8 T cell receptor beta chains sequenced from one sample in a study of blood T cells in healthy people across ages. The use of a sample-barcoded 5' primer and a J-beta primer mix characterized a second PCR of roughly 7 to 12 cycles. TCRdb reanalysed the 5' RACE reads using MiXCR and keeps one entry per CDR3 protein. This sample yields 980,000 or so distinct CDR3 sequences, of which about 44% are seen a single time; roughly 13% belongs to the top ten. Source material: blood. All receptors come from a man in his thirties or forties in good health.

The gene calls are TRBV7-3 and TRBJ2-1; D is undetermined. V lost 5 bases and J lost 4, with 9 bases in between. Germline V gene sequence: CDR1 SGHTA, CDR2 FQGTGA. CDR3 length: 13 residues. Written as DNA, the CDR3 is TGTGCCAGCAGCCACTTGTCTTACAATGAGCAGTTCTTC. The encoded protein is CASSHLSYNEQFF. The entire variable domain, with the rest obtained from reference TRBV7-3 and TRBJ2-1, is as follows: GAGVSQTPSNKVTEKGKYVELRCDPISGHTALYWYRQSLGQGPEFLIYFQGTGAADDSGLPNDRFFAVRPEGSVSTLKIQRTERGDSAVYLCASSHLSYNEQFFGPGTRLTVL.

This clonotype was counted once. V usage is TRBV20-1 and J usage is TRBJ2-1; 15 bases align to TRBD2. Trimming took 3 bases from V and 6 from J; bases not matched to a gene: 3. The CDR3 runs 15 residues. Germline assignment: CDR1 DFQATT and CDR2 SNEGSKA (reference sequence). Here the CDR3 reads CSARGTSGGFNEQFF. The CDR3 DNA follows: TGCAGTGCTAGGGGGACTAGCGGGGGGTTCAATGAGCAGTTCTTC.

The chain recombines TRBV11-3 with TRBJ2-7; D is possibly TRBD1 (6 bases). CDR1 and CDR2 from the germline V gene are SGHNT and YENEEA. V lost 6 bases, J lost 5 bases, and 14 bases lay in between. The CDR3 covers 13 residues. CDR3: CASRITGYDEQYF. CDR3 coding DNA: TGTGCCAGCAGAATAACAGGGTACGACGAGCAGTACTTC.

This clonotype was found a few times. CDR3 coding DNA: TGTGCCAGCAGTTACTCCGGGACAGGTCAGTTGCTTGAAGCTTTCTTT. Amino acid sequence: CASSYSGTGQLLEAFF. The chain couples TRBV6-2 or TRBV6-3 to TRBJ1-1, with 8 bases lining up with TRBD1. The trim removed 0 bases at V and 7 bases at J, leaving 10 bases unmatched. In germline, CDR1 is MNHEY, CDR2 SVGEGT. This CDR3 is built from 16 residues.

The rearrangement links TRBV5-1 to TRBJ1-1; D is unclear. The ends were cut back, 1 base at V and 1 base at J, with 8 bases in the middle. Germline-derived CDR1 and CDR2 are SGHRS and YFSETQ. This CDR3 is 14 amino acids long. Here the CDR3 reads CASSLTVANTEAFF. The CDR3 bases are TGCGCCAGCAGCTTGACAGTAGCGAACACTGAAGCTTTCTTT. The full variable domain, in which reference TRBV5-1 and TRBJ1-1 provide the parts outside the CDR3, is KAGVTQTPRYLIKTRGQQVTLSCSPISGHRSVSWYQQTPGQGLQFLFEYFSETQRNKGNFPGRFSGRQFSNSRSEMNVSTLELGDSALYLCASSLTVANTEAFFGQGTRLTVV.

This clonotype was counted only a few times. The chain joins TRBV18 to TRBJ2-1, with TRBD1 as a possible D gene (6 bases). The CDR3 spans 13 residues. Trimming stripped 8 bases from V and 8 bases from J, with 16 bases between. The germline CDR1 and CDR2 sequences are KGHSH and LQKENI. The CDR3 here is CASATGSWDEQFF. The CDR3 coding sequence is TGTGCCAGCGCTACAGGGTCATGGGATGAGCAGTTCTTC.

The chain has TRBV12-3 or TRBV12-4 and TRBJ2-1, with 9 bases lining up with TRBD2. J lost 3 bases, V lost 6 bases, and 6 bases had no gene match. The CDR3 loop spans 15 amino acids. The CDR3 is CASRYSGGLYNEQFF. Written as DNA, the CDR3 is TGTGCCAGCAGATATAGCGGGGGCCTCTACAATGAGCAGTTCTTC.

The chain carries TRBV6-2 or TRBV6-3 and TRBJ2-5, with TRBD1 matching 7 bases. J gave up 5 bases and V 5 bases, and 11 bases lay outside the gene matches. CDR3 length: 15 amino acids. The V gene's germline CDR1 is MNHEY and CDR2 SVGEGT. The CDR3 here is CASSGRRDSRETQYF. The CDR3 nucleotides are TGTGCCAGCAGTGGTCGCAGGGACAGTCGGGAGACCCAGTACTTC.